This T cell receptor beta chain was recovered during a study of response to subunit inactivated influenza vaccine. Notes on this clonotype: Its antigen is currently unknown.

Each CDR3 protein gets one entry after TCRdb re-called the RT-PCR reads with MiXCR. The sample yields 500,000 to 650,000 distinct CDR3 sequences, 6.5% to 8% seen once. Study results and caveats: A suggestion made by the authors is that each seasonal influenza vaccination recruits few new T cells.

Per germline, CDR1 SEHNR and CDR2 FQNEAQ (reference sequence). The ends were cut back, 5 bases at V and 5 bases at J, with 14 bases in the middle. The CDR3 contains 14 residues. The specimen comprised PBMCs from blood, sampled around 2 years after vaccination. V and J are TRBV7-9 and TRBJ2-3; D ambiguous. The receptor was derived from a man between 50 and 75 years old who received an inactivated influenza vaccine. The CDR3 protein is CASSLLKMEDTQYF. Here the CDR3 DNA reads TGTGCCAGCAGCCTCCTAAAAATGGAAGATACGCAGTATTTT.